This T cell receptor beta chain was sequenced during a study of cytomegalovirus exposure and HLA in healthy donors. The donors were healthy bone marrow donors. PCR employed 60 Vbeta and 13 Jbeta primers. Data came from immunoSEQ multiplex PCR; TCRdb stores just in-frame clones and leaves some out. The repertoire holds about 130,000 clones, 70% to 80% seen once, with over 2% in the top ten. Study observations and caveats: Per a prior analysis, the majority of TCR beta V segments were productive roughly 90% or roughly 30% of the time. The authors judged a highly shared variant cluster likely a sequencing artifact.

Points on this clone: Its antigen remains unknown.

What was sequenced was PBMCs. This sequence was found in a woman in her sixties in good health and CMV-seropositive.

DNA for the CDR3: TGTGCCAGCAGCTTGGCGAGGTGGCAGGGCTCGACTGAAGCTTTCTTT. Its translation: CASSLARWQGSTEAFF. V and J are TRBV5-8 and TRBJ1-1; D perhaps matches TRBD1 (5 bases). V was pared by 0 bases and J by 5 bases, with 17 bases between. The CDR3 is made up of 16 amino acids. The germline gives CDR1 SGHTS, CDR2 YDEGEE.